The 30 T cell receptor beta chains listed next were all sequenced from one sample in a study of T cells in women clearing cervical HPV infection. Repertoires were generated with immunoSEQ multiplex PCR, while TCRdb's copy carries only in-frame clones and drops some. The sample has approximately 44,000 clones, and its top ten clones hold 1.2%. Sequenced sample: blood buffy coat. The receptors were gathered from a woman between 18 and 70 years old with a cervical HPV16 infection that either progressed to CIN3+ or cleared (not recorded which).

The part of the CDR3 DNA that was read is TGTGCCAGCAGCTTCCCCCGGACAGATTATGGC. Its protein product is CASSFPRTDYG. The full CDR3 protein is CASSFPRTDYGYTF. V gene TRBV5-6 combines with J gene TRBJ1-2, with a tentative D call TRBD1 (6 bases). The read terminates 3 residues before the CDR3 end, so the remaining end is supplied by the germline J gene. Germline CDR1 reads SGHDT; CDR2 reads YYEEEE. This CDR3 has 14 residues. With 2 bases removed from V and 5 bases from J, the gap between germline ends came to 13 bases.

CDR3 protein: CASSTPGGSSYEQYF. CDR3 DNA (partial): TGTGCCAGTAGTACCCCTGGCGGCAGCTCCTACGAG. This rearrangement joins TRBV19 to TRBJ2-7; D is unresolved. The missing CDR3 end, 3 residues past where the read stops, is filled in from the germline J gene. V lost 4 bases to trimming and J lost 0 bases, with 13 bases between them. The germline V gene encodes CDR1 LNHDA and CDR2 SQIVND (reference sequence). The CDR3 runs to 15 residues.

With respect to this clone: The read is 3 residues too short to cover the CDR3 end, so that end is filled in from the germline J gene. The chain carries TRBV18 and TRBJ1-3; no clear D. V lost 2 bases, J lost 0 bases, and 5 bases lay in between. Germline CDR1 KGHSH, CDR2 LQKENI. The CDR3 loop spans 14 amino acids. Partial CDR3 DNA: TGTGCCAGCTCACCAACAGACTCTGGAAACACC. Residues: CASSPTDSGNT. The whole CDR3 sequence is CASSPTDSGNTIYF.

The DNA read from the CDR3 is TGCGCCAGCAGCTTGGGCTCTAGCGGGAGGGCCGACACAGATACG. Encoded protein: CASSLGSSGRADTDT. The entire CDR3 protein is CASSLGSSGRADTDTQYF. This chain links TRBV5-1 with TRBJ2-3, with 12 nucleotides matching TRBD2. The read gets to within 3 residues of the CDR3 end, and the germline J gene fills in the rest. CDR3 length: 18 amino acids. Germline trimming cut 0 bases from V and 2 bases from J; bases unmatched to any gene: 7. Germline CDR1 reads SGHRS; CDR2 reads YFSETQ.

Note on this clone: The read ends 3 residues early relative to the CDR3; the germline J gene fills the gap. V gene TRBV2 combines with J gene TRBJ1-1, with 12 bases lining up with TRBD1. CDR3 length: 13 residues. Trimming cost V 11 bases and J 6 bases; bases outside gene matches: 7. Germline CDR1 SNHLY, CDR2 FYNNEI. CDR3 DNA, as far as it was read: TGTGCCTCCGGGACAGGGGGCCCCTCTGAA. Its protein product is CASGTGGPSE. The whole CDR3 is CASGTGGPSEAFF.

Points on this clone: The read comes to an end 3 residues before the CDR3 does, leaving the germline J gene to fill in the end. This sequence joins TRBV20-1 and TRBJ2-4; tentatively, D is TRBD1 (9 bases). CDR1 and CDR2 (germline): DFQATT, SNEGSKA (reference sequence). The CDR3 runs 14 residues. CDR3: CSLWDRAGGKTQYF. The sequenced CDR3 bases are TGCAGTCTCTGGGACAGGGCGGGGGGAAAGACT.

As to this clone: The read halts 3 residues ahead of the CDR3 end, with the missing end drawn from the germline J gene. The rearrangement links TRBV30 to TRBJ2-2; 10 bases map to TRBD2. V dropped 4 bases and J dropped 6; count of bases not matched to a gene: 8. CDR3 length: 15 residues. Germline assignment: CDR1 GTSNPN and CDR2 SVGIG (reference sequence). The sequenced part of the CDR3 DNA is TGTGCCTGGACTAGCGGGAGTCCCAGGGCCGGGGAG. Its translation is CAWTSGSPRAGE. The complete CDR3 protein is CAWTSGSPRAGELFF.

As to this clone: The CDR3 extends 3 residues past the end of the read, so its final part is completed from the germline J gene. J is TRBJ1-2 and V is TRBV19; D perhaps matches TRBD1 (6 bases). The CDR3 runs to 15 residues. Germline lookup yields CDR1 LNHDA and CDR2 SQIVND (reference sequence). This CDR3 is CASIGRGSGSNDYTF. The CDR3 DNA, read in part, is TGTGCCAGTATCGGCAGGGGTTCGGGATCCAATGAC.

The CDR3 sequence: CSASTVRGGKETQYF. The sequenced part of the CDR3 DNA is TGCAGTGCTAGTACGGTGCGGGGGGGCAAGGAGACC. The rearrangement joins TRBV20-1 to TRBJ2-5; 9 positions match TRBD2. The observed sequence ends 3 residues before the CDR3 terminus, with the missing tail filled in from the germline J gene. The CDR3 extends over 15 amino acids. The germline CDR1 and CDR2 sequences are DFQATT and SNEGSKA (reference sequence). With V trimmed by 3 bases and J by 5 bases, 10 bases remained unmatched.

Partial CDR3 DNA: TGTGCCACGACTCATGAGGGAAACACC. The encoded protein is CATTHEGNT. The whole CDR3 protein reads CATTHEGNTIYF. The V call is TRBV18, the J call TRBJ1-3, with unresolved D. The observed sequence ends 3 residues before the CDR3 terminus, with the missing tail filled in from the germline J gene. CDR3 length equals 12 residues. Germline V gene lookup returns CDR1 KGHSH and CDR2 LQKENI. Trimming stripped 10 bases from V and 4 bases from J, with 11 bases between.

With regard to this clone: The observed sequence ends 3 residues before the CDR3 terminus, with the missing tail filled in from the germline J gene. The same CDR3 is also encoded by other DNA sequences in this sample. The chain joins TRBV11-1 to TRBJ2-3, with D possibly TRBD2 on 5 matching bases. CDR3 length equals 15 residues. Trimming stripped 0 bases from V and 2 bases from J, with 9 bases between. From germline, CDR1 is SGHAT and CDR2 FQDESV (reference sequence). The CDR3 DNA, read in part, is TGTGCCAGCAGCTTAGCTAGCGCCCCCACAGATACG. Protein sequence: CASSLASAPTDT. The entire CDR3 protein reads CASSLASAPTDTQYF.

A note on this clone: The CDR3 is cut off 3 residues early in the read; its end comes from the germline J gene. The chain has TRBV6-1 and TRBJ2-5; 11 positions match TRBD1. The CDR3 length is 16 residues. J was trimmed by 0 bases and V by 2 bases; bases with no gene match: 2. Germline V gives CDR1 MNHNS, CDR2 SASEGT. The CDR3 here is CASSERTGGYQETQYF. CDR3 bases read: TGTGCCAGCAGTGAAAGGACAGGGGGCTACCAAGAGACC.

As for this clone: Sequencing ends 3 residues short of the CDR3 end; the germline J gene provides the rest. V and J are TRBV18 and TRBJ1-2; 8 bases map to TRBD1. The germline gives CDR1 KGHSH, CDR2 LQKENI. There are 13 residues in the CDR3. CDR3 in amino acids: CASSPDRAGGYTF. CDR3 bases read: TGTGCCAGCTCTCCGGACAGGGCAGGAGGC.

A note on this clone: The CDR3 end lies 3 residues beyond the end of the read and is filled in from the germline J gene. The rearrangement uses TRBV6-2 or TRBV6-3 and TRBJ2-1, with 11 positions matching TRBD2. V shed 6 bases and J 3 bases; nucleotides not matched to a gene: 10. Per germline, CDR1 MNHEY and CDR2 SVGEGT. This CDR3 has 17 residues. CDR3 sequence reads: CASSPFSTSGVYNEQFF. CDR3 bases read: TGTGCCAGCAGCCCCTTCTCGACTAGCGGGGTCTACAATGAG.

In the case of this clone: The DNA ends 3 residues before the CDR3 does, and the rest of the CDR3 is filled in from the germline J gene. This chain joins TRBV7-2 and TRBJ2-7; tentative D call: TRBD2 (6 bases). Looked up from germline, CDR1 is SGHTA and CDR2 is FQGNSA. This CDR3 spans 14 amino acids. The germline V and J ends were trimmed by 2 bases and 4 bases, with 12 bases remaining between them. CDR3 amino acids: CASSLNSGPYEQYF. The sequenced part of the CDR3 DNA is TGTGCCAGCAGCTTAAATAGCGGTCCTTACGAG.

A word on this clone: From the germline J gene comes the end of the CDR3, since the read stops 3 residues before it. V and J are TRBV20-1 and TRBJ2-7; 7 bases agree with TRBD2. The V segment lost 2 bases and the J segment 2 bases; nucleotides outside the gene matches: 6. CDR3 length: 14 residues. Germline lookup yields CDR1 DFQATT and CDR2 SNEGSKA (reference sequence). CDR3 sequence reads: CSARPRESPYEQYF. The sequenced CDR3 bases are TGCAGTGCTAGACCGCGGGAGAGCCCCTACGAG.

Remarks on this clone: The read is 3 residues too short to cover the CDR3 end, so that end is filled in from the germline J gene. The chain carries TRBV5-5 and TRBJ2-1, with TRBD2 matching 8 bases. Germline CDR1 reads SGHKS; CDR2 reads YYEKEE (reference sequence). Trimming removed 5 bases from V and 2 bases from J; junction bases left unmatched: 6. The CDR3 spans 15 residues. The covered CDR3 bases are TGTGCCAGCAGGTCTACTAGCGGAGCCTACAATGAG. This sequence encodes CASRSTSGAYNE. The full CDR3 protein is CASRSTSGAYNEQFF.

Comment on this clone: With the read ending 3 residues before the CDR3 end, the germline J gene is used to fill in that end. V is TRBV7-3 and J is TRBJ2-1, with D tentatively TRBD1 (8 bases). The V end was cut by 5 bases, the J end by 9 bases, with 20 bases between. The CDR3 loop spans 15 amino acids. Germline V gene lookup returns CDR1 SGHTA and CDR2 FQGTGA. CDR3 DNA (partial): TGTGCCAGCAGCCCGTCCACAGGGGGGGGAGGTGAG. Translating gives CASSPSTGGGGE. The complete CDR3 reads CASSPSTGGGGEQFF.

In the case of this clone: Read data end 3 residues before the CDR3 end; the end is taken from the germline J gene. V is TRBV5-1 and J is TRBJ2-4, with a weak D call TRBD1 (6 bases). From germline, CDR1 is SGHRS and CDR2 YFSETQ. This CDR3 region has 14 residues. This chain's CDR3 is CASSTLLQGAIQYF. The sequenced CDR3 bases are TGCGCCAGCAGCACCCTCCTACAGGGTGCTATT.

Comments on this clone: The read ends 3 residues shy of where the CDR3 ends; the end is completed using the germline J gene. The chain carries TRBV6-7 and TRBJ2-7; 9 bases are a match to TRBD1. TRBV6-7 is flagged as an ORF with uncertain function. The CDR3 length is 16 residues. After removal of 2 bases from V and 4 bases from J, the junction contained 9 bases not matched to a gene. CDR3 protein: CASSYTDRGDGYEQYF. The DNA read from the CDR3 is TGTGCCAGCAGTTACACCGACAGGGGGGACGGGTACGAG.

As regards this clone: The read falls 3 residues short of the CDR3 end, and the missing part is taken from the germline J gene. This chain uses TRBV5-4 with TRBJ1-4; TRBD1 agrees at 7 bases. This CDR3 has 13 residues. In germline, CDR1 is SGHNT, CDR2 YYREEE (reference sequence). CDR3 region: CASSLDQGDKLFF. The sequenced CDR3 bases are TGTGCCAGCAGCTTGGATCAGGGGGACAAA.

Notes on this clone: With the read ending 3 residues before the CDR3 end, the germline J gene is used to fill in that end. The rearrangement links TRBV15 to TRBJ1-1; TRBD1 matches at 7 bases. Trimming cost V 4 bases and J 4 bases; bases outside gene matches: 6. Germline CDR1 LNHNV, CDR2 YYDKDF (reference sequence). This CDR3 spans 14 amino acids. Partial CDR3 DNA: TGTGCCACCAGCAAGGCTACAGGGGCCACTGAA. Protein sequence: CATSKATGATE. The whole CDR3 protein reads CATSKATGATEAFF.

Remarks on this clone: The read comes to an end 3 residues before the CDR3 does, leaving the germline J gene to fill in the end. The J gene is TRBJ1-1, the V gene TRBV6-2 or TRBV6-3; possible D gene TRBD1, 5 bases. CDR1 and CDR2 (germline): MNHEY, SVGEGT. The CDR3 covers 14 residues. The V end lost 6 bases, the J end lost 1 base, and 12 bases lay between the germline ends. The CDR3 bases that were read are TGTGCCAGCAGGGCCCCCGGGGGGAACACTGAA. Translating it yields CASRAPGGNTE. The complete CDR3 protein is CASRAPGGNTEAFF.

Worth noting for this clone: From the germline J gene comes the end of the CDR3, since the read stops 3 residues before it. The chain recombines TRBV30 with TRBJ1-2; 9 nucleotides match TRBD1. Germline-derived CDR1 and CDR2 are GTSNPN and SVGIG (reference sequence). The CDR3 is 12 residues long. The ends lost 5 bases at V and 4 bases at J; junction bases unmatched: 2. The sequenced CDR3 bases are TGTGCCTGGGGGACAGGGTTCTATGGC. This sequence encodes CAWGTGFYG. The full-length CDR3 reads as CAWGTGFYGYTF.

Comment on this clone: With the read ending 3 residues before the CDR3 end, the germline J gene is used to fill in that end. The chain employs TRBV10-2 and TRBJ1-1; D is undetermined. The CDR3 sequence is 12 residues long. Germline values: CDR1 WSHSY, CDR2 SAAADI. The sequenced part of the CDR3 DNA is TGCGCCAGCAGTGATAACGGCGGTAGG. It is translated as CASSDNGGR. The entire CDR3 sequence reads CASSDNGGRAFF.

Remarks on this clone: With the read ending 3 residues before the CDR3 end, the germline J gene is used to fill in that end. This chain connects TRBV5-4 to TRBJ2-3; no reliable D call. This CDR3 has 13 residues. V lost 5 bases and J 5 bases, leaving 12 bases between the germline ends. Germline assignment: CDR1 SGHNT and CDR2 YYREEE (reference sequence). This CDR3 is CASSYPAGDTQYF. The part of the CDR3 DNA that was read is TGTGCCAGCAGTTACCCTGCCGGAGATACG.

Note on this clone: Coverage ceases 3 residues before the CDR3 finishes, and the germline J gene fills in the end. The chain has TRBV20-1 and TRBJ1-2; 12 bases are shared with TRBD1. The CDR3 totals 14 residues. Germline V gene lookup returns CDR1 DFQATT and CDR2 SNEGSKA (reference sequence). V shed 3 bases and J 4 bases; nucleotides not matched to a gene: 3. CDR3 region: CSARGTGGAYGYTF. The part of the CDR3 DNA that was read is TGCAGTGCTAGGGGGACAGGGGGCGCCTATGGC.

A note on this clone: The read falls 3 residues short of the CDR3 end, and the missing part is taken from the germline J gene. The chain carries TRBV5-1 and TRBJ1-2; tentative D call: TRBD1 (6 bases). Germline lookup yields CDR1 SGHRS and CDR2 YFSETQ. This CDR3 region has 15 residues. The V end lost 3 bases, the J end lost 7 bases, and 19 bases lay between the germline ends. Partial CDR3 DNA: TGCGCCAGCAGCTCCGAATCGGGCAGGGGTGCTGGC. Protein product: CASSSESGRGAG. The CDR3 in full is CASSSESGRGAGYTF.

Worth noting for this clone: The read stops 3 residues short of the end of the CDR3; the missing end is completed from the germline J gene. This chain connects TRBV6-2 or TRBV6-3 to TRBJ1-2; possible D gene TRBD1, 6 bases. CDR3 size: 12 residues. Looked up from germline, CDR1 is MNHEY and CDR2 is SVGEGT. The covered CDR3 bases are TGTGCCAGCAGTCAAACAGGGAACGGC. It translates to CASSQTGNG. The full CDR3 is CASSQTGNGYTF.

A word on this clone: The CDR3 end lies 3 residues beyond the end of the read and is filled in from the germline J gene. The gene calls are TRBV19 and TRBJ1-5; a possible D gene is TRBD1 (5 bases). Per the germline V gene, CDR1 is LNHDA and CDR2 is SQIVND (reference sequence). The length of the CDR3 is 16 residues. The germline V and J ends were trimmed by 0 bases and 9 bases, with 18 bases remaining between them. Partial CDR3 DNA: TGTGCCAGTAGTATAGATCGGCTACCAGGGAATTGGCCC. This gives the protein CASSIDRLPGNWP. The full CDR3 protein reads CASSIDRLPGNWPQHF.